This T cell receptor (beta chain) originates from a study of radiotherapy plus CTLA-4 blockade in lung cancer. Findings and limits, study-wide: In blood, after radiotherapy plus ipilimumab, tumor-derived TCR clones expanded.

Trimming cost V 4 bases and J 5 bases, with 15 bases left between them. CDR1 is SGDLS and CDR2 is YYNGEE in the germline V gene. This CDR3 region has 14 residues. As concerns this clone: No antigen is known for it.

Focal radiation plus CTLA-4 blockade with ipilimumab was given to patients with chemo-refractory metastatic non-small-cell lung cancer. Method: immunoSEQ multiplex PCR; TCRdb's copy keeps in-frame clones and lacks some. The repertoire holds about 97,000 clones, about four fifths seen once, with around 2.8% in the top ten. This sequence joins TRBV9 and TRBJ1-2; D not resolved. This TCR came from a human donor with non-small cell lung cancer who had a partial response to radiotherapy plus ipilimumab. Some clones in this sample may be carry-over from other donors' samples. The sequencing here drew on peripheral blood, taken from a patient treated with radiotherapy plus ipilimumab. As DNA, the CDR3 is TGTGCCAGCAGCCCTCTACTGAGCACTTATGGCTACACCTTC. This translates into CASSPLLSTYGYTF.